This T cell receptor beta chain was profiled in a study of control samples from healthy donors and cancer patients. Generated by immunoSEQ multiplex PCR, the TCRdb table keeps only in-frame clones and is missing some. Of around 230,000 clones listed, roughly 94% are singletons. CDR1 is SGHTA, CDR2 FQGNSA, per germline. The CDR3 is 13 residues long. V gave up 1 base and J gave up 7 bases, with 11 bases separating them. The chain uses TRBV7-2 and TRBJ2-7, with a possible D match to TRBD2 (5 bases). The source material was blood. The clonotype originates from a man aged 50-59 years in good health. This CDR3 is CASSLVWSGEQYF. The CDR3 bases are TGTGCCAGCAGCTTAGTTTGGTCGGGGGAGCAGTACTTC.